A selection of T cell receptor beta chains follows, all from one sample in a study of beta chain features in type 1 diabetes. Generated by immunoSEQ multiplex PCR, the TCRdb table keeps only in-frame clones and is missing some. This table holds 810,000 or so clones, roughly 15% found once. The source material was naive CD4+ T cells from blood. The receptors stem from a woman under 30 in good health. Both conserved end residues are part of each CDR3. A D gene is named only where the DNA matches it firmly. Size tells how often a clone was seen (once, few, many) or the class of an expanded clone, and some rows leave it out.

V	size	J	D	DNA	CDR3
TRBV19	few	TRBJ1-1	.	TGTGCCAGTAGTATGACTGGCACTGAAGCTTTCTTT	CASSMTGTEAFF
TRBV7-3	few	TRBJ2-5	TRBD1	TGTGCCAGCAGCGTAGGGACAGGGGGTATCCAAGAGACCCAGTACTTC	CASSVGTGGIQETQYF
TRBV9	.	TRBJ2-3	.	TGTGCCAGCAGCTCCGGGGTCCGGGATACGCAGTATTTT	CASSSGVRDTQYF
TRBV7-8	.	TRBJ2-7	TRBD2	TGTGCCAGCAGCTTAGCTGTGGCGGGAGGTCAATACGAGCAGTACTTC	CASSLAVAGGQYEQYF
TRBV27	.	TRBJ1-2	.	TGTGCCAGCAGCCGGACACCGATAGCTAACTATGGCTACACCTTC	CASSRTPIANYGYTF
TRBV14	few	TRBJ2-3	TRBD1	TGTGCCAGCAGCCACTTTCAGGGGGCACGGGATACGCAGTATTTT	CASSHFQGARDTQYF
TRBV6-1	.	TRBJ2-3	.	TGTGCCAGCAGCCTTTCTGGGGGAGGTGGGTATTTT	CASSLSGGGGYF
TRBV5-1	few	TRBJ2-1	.	TGCGCCAGCAGCCTTGCTCTCCTTGGCAATGAGCAGTTCTTC	CASSLALLGNEQFF
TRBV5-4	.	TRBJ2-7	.	TGTGCCAGCAGCTTGGGTGGGACCCAAGGCTCCTACGAGCAGTACTTC	CASSLGGTQGSYEQYF
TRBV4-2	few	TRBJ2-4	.	TGTGCCAGCAGCCCTGAGCAGGGCACAAACATTCAGTACTTC	CASSPEQGTNIQYF
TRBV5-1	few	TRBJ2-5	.	TGCGCCAGCAGCTTGAACCCAGGTTTCAGCAGGGAGACCCAGTACTTC	CASSLNPGFSRETQYF
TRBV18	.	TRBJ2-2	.	TGTGCCAGCTCACCAGGTGCGAACACCGGGGAGCTGTTTTTT	CASSPGANTGELFF
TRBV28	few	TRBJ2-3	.	TGTGCCAGCAGCCCCTGGACACGACCAGATACGCAGTATTTT	CASSPWTRPDTQYF
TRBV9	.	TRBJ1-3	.	TGTGCCAGCAGCGCGTCGGGGACATCTGGAAACACCATATATTTT	CASSASGTSGNTIYF
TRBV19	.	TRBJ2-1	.	TGTGCCAGTACAGTGAGCCCCTACAATGAGCAGTTCTTC	CASTVSPYNEQFF
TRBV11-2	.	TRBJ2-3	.	TGTGCCAGCAGCCGACAAAGGGGCACAGATACGCAGTATTTT	CASSRQRGTDTQYF
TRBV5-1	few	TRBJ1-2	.	TGCGCCAGCAGCTTAACGATACTATCTGGCTACACCTTC	CASSLTILSGYTF
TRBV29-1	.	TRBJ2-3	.	TGCAGCGTTACCAGCACAGATACGCAGTATTTT	CSVTSTDTQYF
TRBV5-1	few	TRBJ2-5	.	TGCGCCAGCAGCATCCTACTAGCCGGGGGTGAGACCCAGTACTTC	CASSILLAGGETQYF
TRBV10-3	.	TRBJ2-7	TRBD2	TGTGCCAGCAGTTCCGGACTAGCGGTGGCGCGGGAGCAGTACTTC	CASSSGLAVAREQYF
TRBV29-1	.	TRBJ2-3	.	TGCAGCGTTAAACGAAATAGCGGCACAGATACGCAGTATTTT	CSVKRNSGTDTQYF
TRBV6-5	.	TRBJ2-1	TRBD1	TGTGCCAGCAGTTACTTACAGGGGGCAAACAATGAGCAGTTCTTC	CASSYLQGANNEQFF
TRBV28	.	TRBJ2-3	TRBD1	TGTGCCAGCAGCCCGGGACAGAACACAGATACGCAGTATTTT	CASSPGQNTDTQYF
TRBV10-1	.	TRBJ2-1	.	TGCGCCAGCAGTGACCCCGGTTACAATGAGCAGTTCTTC	CASSDPGYNEQFF
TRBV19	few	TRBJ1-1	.	TGTGCCAGTAGGCCCGACTGGGGATACAACACTGAAGCTTTCTTT	CASRPDWGYNTEAFF
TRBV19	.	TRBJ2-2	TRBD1	TGTGCCAGTACCAAAGACAGGGGACACACCGGGGAGCTGTTTTTT	CASTKDRGHTGELFF
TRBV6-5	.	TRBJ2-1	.	TGTGCCAGCAGAGAGCAGTTCTTC	CASREQFF
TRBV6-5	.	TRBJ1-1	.	TGTCTCCACCGGGGAGCTTTCTTT	CLHRGAFF
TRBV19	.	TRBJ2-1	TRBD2	TGTGCCAGTAGTCAACTAGCGGGAGTGTATGAGCAGTTCTTC	CASSQLAGVYEQFF
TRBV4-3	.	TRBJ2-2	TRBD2	TGCGCCAGCAGAACTAGCGGGTCGTCCGGGGAGCTGTTTTTT	CASRTSGSSGELFF
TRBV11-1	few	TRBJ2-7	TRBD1	TGTGCCAGCAGCTTACCATTCGGGACAGGGTACTACGAGCAGTACTTC	CASSLPFGTGYYEQYF
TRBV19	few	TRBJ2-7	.	TGTGCCAGTAGAAACGGACACTACGAGCAGTACTTC	CASRNGHYEQYF
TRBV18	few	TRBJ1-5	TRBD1	TGTGCCAGCTCACCGGGACAGGGTAGCAATCAGCCCCAGCATTTT	CASSPGQGSNQPQHF
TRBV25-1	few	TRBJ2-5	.	TGTGCCAGCAACCGGGACCGAGAAGAGACCCAGTACTTC	CASNRDREETQYF
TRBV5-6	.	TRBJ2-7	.	TGTGCCAGCAGCTTAGACTTCTCCTACGAGCAGTACTTC	CASSLDFSYEQYF
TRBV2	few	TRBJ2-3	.	TGTGCCAGCACACCGGGAGTGGGCACAGATACGCAGTATTTT	CASTPGVGTDTQYF
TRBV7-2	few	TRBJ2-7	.	TGTGCCAGCAGCTTAATGAGGCAAGACTACGAGCAGTACTTC	CASSLMRQDYEQYF
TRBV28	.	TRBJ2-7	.	TGTGCCAGCAGTTTATCTGGGAGCTCCTACGAGCAGTACTTC	CASSLSGSSYEQYF
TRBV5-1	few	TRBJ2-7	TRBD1	TGCGCCAGCAGCCTCCGGACAGGGAAGTCAGTTTTCTACGAGCAGTACTTC	CASSLRTGKSVFYEQYF
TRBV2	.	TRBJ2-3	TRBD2	TGTGCCAGCAGGACTAGCGGGAGTACAGATACGCAGTATTTT	CASRTSGSTDTQYF
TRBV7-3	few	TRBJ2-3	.	TGTGCCAGCAGCTTAACCTCAGATACGCAGTATTTT	CASSLTSDTQYF
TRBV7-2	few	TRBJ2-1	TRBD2	TGTGCCAGCAGCTTATCTAGCGGAGGATATGGCAATGAGCAGTTCTTC	CASSLSSGGYGNEQFF
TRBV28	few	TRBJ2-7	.	TGTGCCAGCAGTTTATCCTCCTACGAGCAGTACTTC	CASSLSSYEQYF
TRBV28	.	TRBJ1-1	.	TGTGCCAGCAGTTTTAGCAAGAACACTGAAGCTTTCTTT	CASSFSKNTEAFF
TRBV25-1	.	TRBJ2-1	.	TGTGCCAGCAGTGACCCTTGGGGTGGGGGGGAGCAGTTCTTC	CASSDPWGGGEQFF
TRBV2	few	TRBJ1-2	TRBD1	TGTGCCAGCAGTGCGGAGACAGGGGGCAACTATGGCTACACCTTC	CASSAETGGNYGYTF
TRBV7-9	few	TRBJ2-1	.	TGTGCCAGCAGCTTACGGCGTGGTGAGCAGTTCTTC	CASSLRRGEQFF
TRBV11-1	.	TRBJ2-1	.	TGTGCCAGCAGCTTAGTGTACAATGAGCAGTTCTTC	CASSLVYNEQFF
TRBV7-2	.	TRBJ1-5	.	TGTGCCAGCACGGCAGATCTGGATCAGCCCCAGCATTTT	CASTADLDQPQHF
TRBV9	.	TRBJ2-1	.	TGTGCCAGCAGCCAAGGAGAACAGGGGAGGTGCAATGAGCAGTTCTTC	CASSQGEQGRCNEQFF
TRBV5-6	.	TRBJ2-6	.	TGTGCCAGCAGCTTAAACAGGGTTGGTCCCAACGTCCTGACTTTC	CASSLNRVGPNVLTF
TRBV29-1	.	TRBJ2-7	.	TGCAGCGTTGAAGCCCAGGGCCACCCCTACGAGCAGTACTTC	CSVEAQGHPYEQYF
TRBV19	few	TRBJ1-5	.	TGTGCCAGTAGTATAGCTGGACAGAATCAGCCCCAGCATTTT	CASSIAGQNQPQHF
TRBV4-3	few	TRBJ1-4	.	TGCGCCAGCAGCGCGGGAGGTAATGAAAAACTGTTTTTT	CASSAGGNEKLFF